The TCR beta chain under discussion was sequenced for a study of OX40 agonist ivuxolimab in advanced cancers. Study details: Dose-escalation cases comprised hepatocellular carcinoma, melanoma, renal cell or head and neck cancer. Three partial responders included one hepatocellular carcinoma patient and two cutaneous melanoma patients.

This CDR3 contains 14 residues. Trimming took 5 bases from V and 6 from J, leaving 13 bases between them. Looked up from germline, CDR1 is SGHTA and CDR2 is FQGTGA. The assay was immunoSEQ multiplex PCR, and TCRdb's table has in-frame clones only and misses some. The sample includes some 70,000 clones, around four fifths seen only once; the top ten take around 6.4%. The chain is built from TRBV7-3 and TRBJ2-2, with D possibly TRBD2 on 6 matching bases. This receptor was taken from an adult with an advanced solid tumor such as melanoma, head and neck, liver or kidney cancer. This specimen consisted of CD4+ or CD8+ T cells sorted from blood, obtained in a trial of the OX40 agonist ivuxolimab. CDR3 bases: TGTGCCAGCAGCCCCATGTCGGGAGCCGGGGAGCTGTTTTTT. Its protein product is CASSPMSGAGELFF.